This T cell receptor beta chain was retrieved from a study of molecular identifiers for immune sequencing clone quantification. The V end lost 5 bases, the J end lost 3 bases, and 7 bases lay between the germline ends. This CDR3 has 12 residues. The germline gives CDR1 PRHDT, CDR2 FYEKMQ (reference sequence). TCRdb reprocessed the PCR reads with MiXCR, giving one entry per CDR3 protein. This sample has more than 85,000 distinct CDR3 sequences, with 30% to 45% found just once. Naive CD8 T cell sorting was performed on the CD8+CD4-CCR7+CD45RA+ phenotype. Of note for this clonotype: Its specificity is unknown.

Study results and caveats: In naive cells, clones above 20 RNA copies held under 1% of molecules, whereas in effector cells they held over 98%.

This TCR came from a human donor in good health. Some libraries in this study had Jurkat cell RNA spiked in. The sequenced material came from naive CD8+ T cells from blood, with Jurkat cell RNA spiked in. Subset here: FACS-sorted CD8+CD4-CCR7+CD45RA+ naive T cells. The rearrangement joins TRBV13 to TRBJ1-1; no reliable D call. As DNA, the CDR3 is TGTGCCAGCAGCCCCGCCCACACTGAAGCTTTCTTT. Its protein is CASSPAHTEAFF. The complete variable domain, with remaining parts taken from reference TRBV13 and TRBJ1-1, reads AAGVIQSPRHLIKEKRETATLKCYPIPRHDTVYWYQQGPGQDPQFLISFYEKMQSDKGSIPDRFSAQQFSDYHSELNMSSLELGDSALYFCASSPAHTEAFFGQGTRLTVV.